This passage covers 11 T cell receptor beta chains from one sample sequenced in a study of T cell changes during pregnancy in multiple sclerosis. TCRdb's table, derived via immunoSEQ multiplex PCR, lists solely in-frame clones and lacks some. The sample yields around 80,000 clones, approximately 90% seen once. This specimen consisted of peripheral blood, obtained before pregnancy. These receptors originate from a female donor with multiple sclerosis, enrolled in a pregnancy study.

J is TRBJ2-4 and V is TRBV19; 12 positions agree with TRBD1. V lost 7 bases and J lost 8; bases outside the gene matches: 9. The CDR3 is 15 residues long. Germline V gene lookup returns CDR1 LNHDA and CDR2 SQIVND (reference sequence). The CDR3 spells CASNTGTGGADIQYF. In nucleotides, the CDR3 is TGTGCCAGTAACACTGGGACAGGGGGCGCTGACATTCAGTACTTC.

The chain is built from TRBV29-1 and TRBJ2-1; no clear D. Germline V gene data show CDR1 as SQVTM and CDR2 as ANQGSEA. The CDR3 is 10 residues long. With 7 bases removed from V and 7 bases from J, the gap between germline ends came to 8 bases. The CDR3 sequence is CSGAQNEQFF. DNA of the CDR3: TGCAGCGGGGCCCAAAATGAGCAGTTCTTC.

The V and J genes are TRBV7-9 and TRBJ1-5; TRBD1 matches 9 bases. Per germline, CDR1 SEHNR and CDR2 FQNEAQ (reference sequence). Trimming removed 4 bases from V and 6 bases from J; junction bases left unmatched: 16. The CDR3 length is 18 residues. CDR3 residues: CASSSGTGRLGMGQPQHF. In DNA, the CDR3 is TGTGCCAGCAGCTCCGGGACAGGGCGGTTGGGGATGGGTCAGCCCCAGCATTTT.

The chain is built from TRBV2 and TRBJ1-1; D not resolved. The CDR3 has 15 residues. CDR1 and CDR2 from the germline V gene are SNHLY and FYNNEI. V lost 3 bases and J 8 bases, leaving 19 bases between the germline ends. Here the CDR3 reads CASSDPGVAFREAFF. The CDR3 DNA reads TGTGCCAGCAGTGATCCCGGGGTCGCATTTAGGGAAGCTTTCTTT.

The chain uses TRBV21-1 and TRBJ2-5; the table's D call TRBD2 went unverified against the DNA. TRBV21-1 has pseudogene status. The CDR3 contains 18 residues. The CDR3 bases are TGTGCCAGCAGCGCCCGGACTAGCGGGAGGGATGATCGAGAGACCCAGTACTTC. Its protein is CASSARTSGRDDRETQYF.

The chain combines TRBV30 with TRBJ1-2; D is ambiguous. This CDR3 is 13 amino acids long. The germline V and J ends were trimmed by 0 bases and 6 bases, with 11 bases remaining between them. The germline gives CDR1 GTSNPN, CDR2 SVGIG (reference sequence). This chain's CDR3 is CAWSVLLGNGYTF. CDR3 nucleotides: TGTGCCTGGAGTGTACTCCTCGGGAATGGCTACACCTTC.

The chain joins TRBV13 to TRBJ2-3; 10 bases align to TRBD2. CDR1 is PRHDT and CDR2 is FYEKMQ in the germline V gene (reference sequence). This CDR3 region has 15 residues. V lost 7 bases, J lost 0 bases, and 4 bases stayed unmatched. CDR3 nucleotide sequence: TGTGCCAGCATCCTACTAGCGGGAAGCACAGATACGCAGTATTTT. Protein sequence: CASILLAGSTDTQYF.

This sequence joins TRBV19 and TRBJ1-4, with a possible D match to TRBD1 (6 bases). CDR1 LNHDA and CDR2 SQIVND come from the germline V gene (reference sequence). This CDR3 region has 15 residues. The V gene lost 5 bases and the J gene lost 4 bases, with 14 bases spanning the gap. CDR3 loop: CASSLRTALNEKLFF. CDR3 sequence (DNA): TGTGCCAGTAGTCTAAGGACAGCACTTAATGAAAAACTGTTTTTT.

This clone was counted a single time. V and J are TRBV10-3 and TRBJ2-3; D is perhaps TRBD1 (5 bases). Per germline, CDR1 ENHRY and CDR2 SYGVKD. The CDR3 contains 12 residues. V was trimmed by 7 bases and J by 0 bases, leaving 5 bases between them. The CDR3 DNA reads as TGTGCCATCAAGGGGAGCACAGATACGCAGTATTTT. It is translated as CAIKGSTDTQYF.

V gene TRBV7-2 combines with J gene TRBJ2-5; 10 bases match TRBD1. Germline lookup yields CDR1 SGHTA and CDR2 FQGNSA. Trimming removed 2 bases from V and 5 bases from J; junction bases left unmatched: 11. CDR3 length: 17 residues. CDR3 sequence: CASSLYRRQGARETQYF. The DNA for the CDR3 is TGTGCCAGCAGCTTATATCGTCGACAGGGGGCAAGGGAGACCCAGTACTTC.

This clone was counted only a few times. This rearrangement joins TRBV5-1 to TRBJ1-2, with 8 bases identical to TRBD1. CDR1 and CDR2 (germline): SGHRS, YFSETQ. The CDR3 loop spans 13 amino acids. After removal of 3 bases from V and 3 bases from J, the junction contained 1 base not matched to a gene. The CDR3: CASSSQGDYGYTF. DNA for the CDR3: TGCGCCAGCAGCTCACAGGGGGACTATGGCTACACCTTC.